A selection of T cell receptor beta chains follows, all from one sample in a study of response to subunit inactivated influenza vaccine. TCRdb reprocessed the RT-PCR reads via MiXCR and lists one record per CDR3 protein. This table has hundreds of thousands of distinct CDR3 sequences, roughly 20% appearing once. The specimen comprised PBMCs from blood, sampled around 5 days after vaccination. The receptors stem from a man over 45 who received an inactivated influenza vaccine. Both conserved end residues are part of each CDR3. A D gene is named only where the DNA matches it firmly. Some rows mark clone size as missing; the rest say once, few, many or name a class of expanded clone.

>TRBV27|TRBD2|TRBJ2-5|NA
CASSSSGGAGETQYF
TGTGCCAGCAGTTCTAGCGGGGGGGCCGGGGAGACCCAGTACTTC
>TRBV5-1|TRBD1|TRBJ1-1|few
CASSLGEQGGTEAFF
TGCGCCAGCAGCTTGGGAGAACAGGGGGGCACTGAAGCTTTCTTT
>TRBV5-1|TRBD2|TRBJ2-1|few
CASSLGGGFTDEQFF
TGCGCCAGCAGCTTGGGGGGGGGGTTCACCGATGAGCAGTTCTTC
>TRBV7-9|NA|TRBJ2-7|NA
CASSLAGAGSYEQYF
TGTGCCAGCAGCTTAGCGGGGGCAGGGTCCTACGAGCAGTACTTC
>TRBV12-3/TRBV12-4|NA|TRBJ2-7|few
CASSPVGAYEQYF
TGTGCCAGCAGTCCGGTGGGGGCCTACGAGCAGTACTTC
>TRBV20-1|TRBD2|TRBJ2-3|few
CSARDLQRGLLLDTQYF
TGCAGTGCTAGAGATCTCCAGCGGGGACTCCTTTTGGATACGCAGTATTTT
>TRBV5-1|TRBD1|TRBJ2-7|NA
CASSFGLLGQGAPEQYF
TGCGCCAGCAGCTTTGGACTGCTGGGACAGGGGGCTCCCGAGCAGTACTTC
>TRBV20-1|NA|TRBJ1-5|many
CSASEGDVDQPQHF
TGCAGTGCTAGTGAAGGGGACGTAGATCAGCCCCAGCATTTT
>TRBV7-9|TRBD1|TRBJ1-5|NA
CASSSNRDSYNQPQHF
TGTGCCAGCAGCTCAAACCGGGACAGCTATAATCAGCCCCAGCATTTT
>TRBV4-3|NA|TRBJ1-1|few
CASSHQGSTEAFF
TGCGCCAGCAGCCACCAGGGAAGCACTGAAGCTTTCTTT
>TRBV5-1|NA|TRBJ2-5|few
CASSTGGPEETQYF
TGCGCCAGCAGCACGGGGGGCCCAGAAGAGACCCAGTACTTC
>TRBV6-1|NA|TRBJ2-3|few
CASSPQVDFTDTQYF
TGTGCCAGCAGTCCGCAGGTAGACTTCACAGATACGCAGTATTTT
>TRBV11-1|TRBD2|TRBJ2-1|NA
CASSPAWVGGLEANEQFF
TGTGCCAGCAGCCCTGCTTGGGTGGGAGGACTAGAGGCCAATGAGCAGTTCTTC
>TRBV29-1|NA|TRBJ2-5|few
CSVGSAAATQYF
TGCAGCGTTGGGAGTGCCGCGGCGACCCAGTACTTC
>TRBV6-2/TRBV6-3|NA|TRBJ2-3|NA
CASSYSADTSTDTQYF
TGTGCCAGCAGTTACTCCGCGGATACAAGCACAGATACGCAGTATTTT
>TRBV25-1|TRBD1|TRBJ1-5|NA
CASHMGDRDYSNQPQHF
TGTGCCAGCCATATGGGGGACAGAGACTATAGCAATCAGCCCCAGCATTTT
>TRBV12-3/TRBV12-4|TRBD2|TRBJ2-3|few
CASSLFSSGGATDTQYF
TGTGCCAGCAGTTTATTTAGTAGCGGGGGGGCAACAGATACGCAGTATTTT
>TRBV9|NA|TRBJ1-1|few
CASSWQTNTEAFF
TGTGCCAGCAGCTGGCAGACGAACACTGAAGCTTTCTTT
>TRBV6-1|NA|TRBJ1-4|NA
CASRHGGAAVATNEKLFF
TGTGCCAGCAGACACGGGGGGGCGGCAGTTGCAACTAATGAAAAACTGTTTTTT
>TRBV3-1|NA|TRBJ2-1|few
CASSQVPAGEQFF
TGTGCCAGCAGCCAAGTACCCGCCGGTGAGCAGTTCTTC
>TRBV2|TRBD2|TRBJ2-2|NA
CASSGTSGGAVTGELFF
TGTGCCAGCAGTGGCACTAGCGGGGGGGCCGTTACCGGGGAGCTGTTTTTT
>TRBV29-1|TRBD2|TRBJ2-7|few
CSVKGGGLDYEQYF
TGCAGCGTTAAGGGCGGGGGACTAGACTACGAGCAGTACTTC
>TRBV9|TRBD2|TRBJ2-2|NA
CASSTESLSGRGELFF
TGTGCCAGCAGCACCGAGTCCCTGAGCGGGAGGGGGGAGCTGTTTTTT
>TRBV4-3|NA|TRBJ2-1|few
CASSQDSLSYNEQFF
TGCGCCAGCAGCCAAGACAGCCTCTCCTACAATGAGCAGTTCTTC
>TRBV14|NA|TRBJ2-3|NA
CASSDHGNTDTQYF
TGTGCCAGCAGCGACCACGGTAACACAGATACGCAGTATTTT
>TRBV4-3|NA|TRBJ2-3|few
CASSQGGVATQYF
TGCGCCAGCAGCCAAGGCGGGGTCGCTACGCAGTATTTT
>TRBV7-8|NA|TRBJ2-2|few
CASSLEARATGELFF
TGTGCCAGCAGCTTAGAGGCCAGGGCCACCGGGGAGCTGTTTTTT
>TRBV6-1|NA|TRBJ2-6|NA
CASSPQGPGANVLTF
TGTGCCAGCAGTCCCCAGGGTCCTGGGGCCAACGTCCTGACTTTC
>TRBV11-2|TRBD1|TRBJ2-7|NA
CASRGRDRGKANGEQYF
TGTGCCAGCAGGGGACGGGACAGGGGAAAAGCCAACGGCGAGCAGTACTTC
>TRBV19|NA|TRBJ1-1|NA
CASSSWSDGNTEAFF
TGTGCCAGTAGTAGCTGGTCTGACGGCAACACTGAAGCTTTCTTT
>TRBV29-1|NA|TRBJ2-7|many
CSVARVSRNEQYF
TGCAGCGTCGCCAGAGTGTCTAGGAACGAGCAGTACTTC
>TRBV18|NA|TRBJ1-4|NA
CASSQTARDEKLFF
TGTGCCAGCTCACAGACGGCCAGGGATGAAAAACTGTTTTTT
>TRBV27|TRBD1|TRBJ2-7|NA
CASSEQGRTYYEQYF
TGTGCCAGCAGTGAACAGGGGCGTACCTACTACGAGCAGTACTTC
>TRBV27|NA|TRBJ1-1|few
CASTGGIMNTEAFF
TGTGCCAGCACCGGGGGAATCATGAACACTGAAGCTTTCTTT
>TRBV9|NA|TRBJ2-3|NA
CASSEPQAGTDTQYF
TGTGCCAGCAGCGAACCTCAGGCGGGAACAGATACGCAGTATTTT
>TRBV5-1|NA|TRBJ2-7|NA
CASSFKVGAGPSYEQYF
TGCGCCAGCAGCTTCAAGGTAGGGGCCGGTCCTTCCTACGAGCAGTACTTC
>TRBV25-1|NA|TRBJ2-1|NA
CASSGLSEQFF
TGTGCCAGCAGTGGGCTATCTGAGCAGTTCTTC
>TRBV20-1|TRBD1|TRBJ1-4|NA
CSARNRDSLGLFF
TGCAGTGCTAGAAACCGGGACAGCCTAGGGCTGTTTTTT
>TRBV10-3|NA|TRBJ2-7|many
CAITPDQGDPYEQYF
TGTGCCATCACCCCTGACCAGGGTGACCCCTACGAGCAGTACTTC
>TRBV20-1|NA|TRBJ1-3|few
CSAPRAQRNTIYF
TGCAGTGCTCCCAGGGCCCAAAGAAACACCATATATTTT
>TRBV12-3/TRBV12-4|NA|TRBJ2-1|few
CASSLPPSKQFF
TGTGCCAGCAGTTTACCCCCGAGTAAGCAGTTCTTC
>TRBV20-1|NA|TRBJ2-1|few
CSARAGRSSYNEQFF
TGCAGTGCTAGAGCGGGGCGTAGCTCCTACAATGAGCAGTTCTTC
>TRBV20-1|TRBD1|TRBJ1-2|NA
CSVTGTGNYGYTF
TGCAGTGTTACCGGGACAGGGAACTATGGCTACACCTTC
>TRBV6-6|NA|TRBJ2-7|few
CASSYLGAYEQYF
TGTGCCAGCAGTTACTTGGGGGCCTACGAGCAGTACTTC
>TRBV7-7|TRBD1|TRBJ2-1|NA
CASSPGQGNWNEQFF
TGTGCTAGCAGCCCGGGACAGGGGAATTGGAATGAGCAGTTCTTC
>TRBV5-1|TRBD2|TRBJ2-3|few
CASSLGTSSPDTQYF
TGCGCCAGCAGCCTCGGGACTAGCAGTCCAGATACGCAGTATTTT
>TRBV5-6|TRBD2|TRBJ2-2|few
CASSFLAGDSGELFF
TGTGCCAGCAGCTTCTTAGCGGGAGACTCCGGGGAGCTGTTTTTT
>TRBV7-2|NA|TRBJ1-1|few
CASSLSWQGAEAFF
TGTGCCAGCAGCTTAAGTTGGCAGGGCGCTGAAGCTTTCTTT
>TRBV24-1|NA|TRBJ2-7|NA
CATSETGNYEQYF
TGTGCCACCAGTGAAACAGGGAACTACGAGCAGTACTTC
>TRBV4-3|NA|TRBJ2-7|NA
CASSQGTLGDYEQYF
TGCGCCAGCAGCCAGGGGACCCTGGGGGATTACGAGCAGTACTTC
>TRBV24-1|NA|TRBJ1-2|NA
CATSDLGGQYGYTF
TGTGCCACCAGTGATTTGGGCGGTCAATATGGCTACACCTTC
>TRBV12-3/TRBV12-4|NA|TRBJ2-7|few
CATQYAGSYEQYF
TGTGCCACCCAGTATGCGGGCTCCTACGAGCAGTACTTC
>TRBV28|NA|TRBJ1-2|NA
CASFDGLRGYTF
TGTGCCAGCTTCGACGGATTGAGGGGCTACACCTTC